This is a list of T cell receptor beta chains from one sample in a study of CXCR3-negative and CXCR3-positive naive CD8 T cells. From the 5' RACE reads, TCRdb lists one entry per CDR3 protein and no DNA. The sample table sets out around 40,000 distinct CDR3 sequences. The specimen was memory CD8+ T cells from blood. Receptors were obtained from a human donor in good health. Some clones in this sample may be carry-over from other donors' samples. The CDR3 runs from the conserved cysteine through the conserved F or W.

V gene	J gene	CDR3 length	CDR3 protein
TRBV7-9	TRBJ2-2	15	CASSPSGSNTGELFF
TRBV4-1	TRBJ2-3	11	CASSRTNTQYF
TRBV12-3/TRBV12-4	TRBJ1-1	15	CASSSAGTLNTEAFF
TRBV3-2	TRBJ2-5	16	CASSPVGVAPQETQYF
TRBV6-4	TRBJ2-1	16	CASRERTGGVVNEQFF
TRBV6-1	TRBJ2-7	13	CATQRGEHYEQYF
TRBV5-5	TRBJ1-1	12	CASSFLGGEAFF
TRBV6-6	TRBJ1-3	18	CASSYSIWGSSSGNTIYF
TRBV6-4	TRBJ2-3	14	CASSSSGFTDTQYF
TRBV28	TRBJ1-5	14	CASSLTRGDQPQHF
TRBV7-9	TRBJ2-7	15	CASSHPGLSSYEQYF
TRBV7-9	TRBJ1-2	13	CASSRSVDYGYTF
TRBV6-2/TRBV6-3	TRBJ1-2	15	CASSYSADSFYGYTF
TRBV6-5	TRBJ1-1	12	CATHLPGAEAFF
TRBV7-8	TRBJ1-2	12	CASSLPGVGYTF
TRBV7-2	TRBJ1-1	13	CASSSAATVEAFF
TRBV27	TRBJ2-3	15	CATVYSGGLTDTQYF
TRBV20-1	TRBJ2-7	14	CSAPGQEGRLAQYF
TRBV28	TRBJ2-5	13	CASSPRLGETQYF
TRBV12-3/TRBV12-4	TRBJ2-3	14	CASRPTGGADTQYF
TRBV7-9	TRBJ1-1	16	CASSTGDRRRNTEAFF
TRBV9	TRBJ2-1	12	CASSVVEDEQFF